Below are 26 T cell receptor beta chains sequenced from a single sample in a study of cytomegalovirus exposure and HLA in healthy donors. The study ran its PCR with 60 Vbeta and 13 Jbeta primers. Clones were sequenced by immunoSEQ multiplex PCR, and TCRdb holds only the in-frame ones, with some missing. The table lists a few hundred thousand clones, over 85% of them singletons. The sequencing sample was made of PBMCs. The source is a woman aged 18-35 years in good health and CMV-seronegative.

This clone was observed once. The rearrangement links TRBV18 to TRBJ2-5; 9 bases are shared with TRBD2. The V gene's germline CDR1 is KGHSH and CDR2 LQKENI. J gave up 2 bases and V 8 bases, and 9 bases lay outside the gene matches. The CDR3 sequence is 15 residues long. The CDR3 DNA reads as TGTGCCAGCAAAAAGGGGGGACTAGCACAAGAGACCCAGTACTTC. Its translation: CASKKGGLAQETQYF.

The V and J genes are TRBV7-3 and TRBJ2-5; 8 nucleotides align to TRBD2. The CDR3 loop spans 15 amino acids. Looked up from germline, CDR1 is SGHTA and CDR2 is FQGTGA. Trimming at V came to 5 bases and at J to 2 bases, leaving 7 bases not matched to a gene. The CDR3: CASSLQGTSQETQYF. DNA of the CDR3: TGTGCCAGCAGCCTCCAAGGGACTAGTCAAGAGACCCAGTACTTC.

The chain links TRBV2 to TRBJ2-3, with D tentatively TRBD2 (6 bases). The CDR3 spans 15 residues. In germline, CDR1 is SNHLY, CDR2 FYNNEI. With 7 bases removed from V and 8 bases from J, the gap between germline ends came to 22 bases. CDR3 sequence (DNA): TGTGCCAGCATGAGGACTATAGAGGAAGTGGGTACGCAGTATTTT. Protein product: CASMRTIEEVGTQYF.

This clone occurred a few times. The rearrangement joins TRBV5-6 to TRBJ1-2; D might be TRBD1 (5 bases). The CDR3 extends over 13 amino acids. The germline gives CDR1 SGHDT, CDR2 YYEEEE. V gave up 0 bases and J gave up 8 bases, with 11 bases separating them. The CDR3 is CASSLDVGRGYTF. In nucleotides, the CDR3 is TGTGCCAGCAGCTTGGATGTGGGGCGAGGCTACACCTTC.

The J gene is TRBJ1-6, the V gene TRBV11-2; a weak D match, TRBD1 (6 bases). The V gene lost 4 bases and the J gene lost 5 bases, with 15 bases spanning the gap. Germline loops: CDR1 SGHAT, CDR2 FQNNGV. The CDR3 is made up of 16 amino acids. The CDR3 coding sequence is TGTGCCAGCAGCTCACCACAGGGTTTGAATAATTCACCCCTCCACTTT. This encodes CASSSPQGLNNSPLHF. The whole variable domain, filled in from reference TRBV11-2 and TRBJ1-6, reads EAGVAQSPRYKIIEKRQSVAFWCNPISGHATLYWYQQILGQGPKLLIQFQNNGVVDDSQLPKDRFSAERLKGVDSTLKIQPAKLEDSAVYLCASSSPQGLNNSPLHFGNGTRLTVT.

The rearrangement links TRBV11-2 to TRBJ1-2; a possible D gene is TRBD1 (6 bases). The CDR3 runs 15 residues. Trimming left V 4 bases short and J 2 bases short, with 14 bases between. Germline CDR1 and CDR2: SGHAT and FQNNGV. This CDR3 reads CASSWGHYTNYGYTF. The CDR3 DNA reads as TGTGCCAGCAGCTGGGGACACTATACGAACTATGGCTACACCTTC. The full variable domain, with the rest looked up from reference TRBV11-2 and TRBJ1-2, is EAGVAQSPRYKIIEKRQSVAFWCNPISGHATLYWYQQILGQGPKLLIQFQNNGVVDDSQLPKDRFSAERLKGVDSTLKIQPAKLEDSAVYLCASSWGHYTNYGYTFGSGTRLTVV.

V gene TRBV5-1 combines with J gene TRBJ1-6, with TRBD1 as a possible D gene (6 bases). V was pared by 1 base and J by 10 bases, with 9 bases between. The CDR3 totals 13 residues. CDR1 SGHRS and CDR2 YFSETQ come from the germline V gene. CDR3 loop: CASSLTGTSPLHF. CDR3 sequence (DNA): TGCGCCAGCAGCTTGACAGGGACGTCACCCCTCCACTTT.

For this clone: Different DNA sequences within this sample yield the same CDR3. V gene TRBV5-1 combines with J gene TRBJ2-3, with TRBD2 matching 8 bases. The CDR3 is 16 amino acids. Germline V gene lookup returns CDR1 SGHRS and CDR2 YFSETQ. Germline trimming cut 0 bases from V and 1 base from J; bases unmatched to any gene: 4. CDR3 in amino acids: CASSLGAGGGTDTQYF. CDR3 bases: TGCGCCAGCAGCTTGGGTGCGGGGGGAGGCACAGATACGCAGTATTTT.

This CDR3 is CASSYASGVMVEAFF. The CDR3 DNA follows: TGTGCCAGCAGTTACGCCTCAGGGGTTATGGTTGAAGCTTTCTTT. This chain links TRBV6-5 with TRBJ1-1, with D possibly TRBD1 on 6 matching bases. The CDR3 sequence is 15 residues long. Trimming removed 2 bases from V and 7 bases from J, with 17 bases in between. Germline CDR1 MNHEY, CDR2 SVGAGI.

V usage is TRBV6-1 and J usage is TRBJ2-1; 7 bases line up with TRBD2. Germline V lookup: CDR1 MNHNS, CDR2 SASEGT. The V gene end was trimmed by 6 bases and the J gene end by 4 bases; junction bases not matched to a gene: 6. The CDR3 length is 14 residues. CDR3: CASSLARGYNEQFF. CDR3 in DNA: TGTGCCAGCAGCCTGGCGCGGGGGTACAATGAGCAGTTCTTC.

The chain recombines TRBV10-2 with TRBJ2-7; 9 nucleotides line up with TRBD2. The length of the CDR3 is 14 residues. Germline V lookup: CDR1 WSHSY, CDR2 SAAADI. The junction had 5 bases not matched to a gene; V was cut back by 8 bases and J by 0 bases. Here the CDR3 DNA reads TGCGCCAGCGCCAGGACTAGCGACTCCTACGAGCAGTACTTC. Encoded protein: CASARTSDSYEQYF.

The V gene is TRBV5-1, the J gene TRBJ2-1, with 14 bases lining up with TRBD2. The CDR3 loop spans 17 amino acids. Germline V gene data show CDR1 as SGHRS and CDR2 as YFSETQ. Losses at the gene ends were 0 bases for V and 10 bases for J; bases not matched to a gene: 9. CDR3 nucleotides: TGCGCCAGCAGCTTGGAGGCGACTAGCGGGGGGGTAGGGGAGCAGTTCTTC. It specifies CASSLEATSGGVGEQFF.

The chain combines TRBV7-9 with TRBJ1-2; 7 bases agree with TRBD1. The J segment lost 8 bases and the V segment lost 5 bases, leaving 11 bases of the junction unmatched. Germline V gene sequence: CDR1 SEHNR, CDR2 FQNEAQ (reference sequence). This CDR3 comprises 14 residues. The CDR3 region has the DNA TGTGCCAGCAGCGCCCGGGACAGTAGGTCGGGCTACACCTTC. Translation: CASSARDSRSGYTF.

The rearrangement links TRBV19 to TRBJ1-3, with TRBD1 matching over 7 bases. Per the germline V gene, CDR1 is LNHDA and CDR2 is SQIVND (reference sequence). V lost 6 bases and J lost 4; bases outside the gene matches: 9. This CDR3 contains 15 residues. The DNA of the CDR3 is TGTGCCAGTAGCACCGAGGGGGCGCGCGGAAACACCATATATTTT. Amino acids: CASSTEGARGNTIYF.

This clone came up once. The chain uses TRBV5-1 and TRBJ2-1; the match to TRBD1 covers 11 bases. The CDR3 is made up of 16 amino acids. V was pared by 4 bases and J by 6 bases, with 9 bases of the junction left unmatched. Germline V gene lookup returns CDR1 SGHRS and CDR2 YFSETQ. The CDR3 here is CASSPTDRGLSNEQFF. CDR3 DNA: TGCGCCAGCAGCCCAACGGACAGGGGGCTCTCCAATGAGCAGTTCTTC.

V is TRBV5-4 and J is TRBJ2-1, with D maybe TRBD2 (6 bases). Germline V CDR1 and CDR2: SGHNT, YYREEE (reference sequence). The CDR3 consists of 15 residues. V lost 0 bases and J lost 7, with 14 bases in between. The CDR3 protein is CASSLGRDEGNEQFF. CDR3 nucleotides: TGTGCCAGCAGCTTGGGGAGGGATGAGGGAAATGAGCAGTTCTTC.

The chain joins TRBV5-1 to TRBJ2-5, with 15 bases that match TRBD2. CDR1 is SGHRS and CDR2 is YFSETQ in the germline V gene. The V gene end was trimmed by 3 bases and the J gene end by 4 bases; junction bases not matched to a gene: 4. The CDR3 has 16 residues. The DNA for the CDR3 is TGCGCCAGCAGCTCGGAGGGACTAGCGGGGGGAGAGACCCAGTACTTC. This gives the protein CASSSEGLAGGETQYF.

The chain uses TRBV18 and TRBJ1-2, with 7 bases that match TRBD1. This CDR3 has 16 residues. Germline V gives CDR1 KGHSH, CDR2 LQKENI. V shed 3 bases, J shed 5 bases, and the junction held 12 bases outside the gene matches. The CDR3 here is CASSPPSLQGQYGYTF. Here the CDR3 DNA reads TGTGCCAGCTCACCCCCGTCCTTACAGGGACAGTATGGCTACACCTTC.

This rearrangement joins TRBV6-6 to TRBJ2-1; D is undetermined. Trimming took 2 bases from V and 4 from J, leaving 9 bases between them. CDR3 size: 14 residues. The germline CDR1 and CDR2 sequences are MNHNY and SVGAGI (reference sequence). The CDR3 sequence: CASSYPGSYNEQFF. The CDR3 region has the DNA TGTGCCAGCAGTTACCCCGGGTCGTACAATGAGCAGTTCTTC.

The chain links TRBV9 to TRBJ1-3; maybe TRBD1 (5 bases). The CDR3 has 15 amino acids. The germline V and J ends were trimmed by 2 bases and 7 bases, with 16 bases remaining between them. Germline V gene sequence: CDR1 SGDLS, CDR2 YYNGEE. CDR3 region: CASSVDSGLGNTIYF. As DNA, the CDR3 is TGTGCCAGCAGCGTTGACAGCGGGTTGGGGAACACCATATATTTT.

CDR3 nucleotide sequence: TGTGCCAGCAGCTTCCCAGCGGGGGGCCAAGAGACCCAGTACTTC. Amino acids: CASSFPAGGQETQYF. The chain uses TRBV5-4 and TRBJ2-5; TRBD2 matches 9 bases. The germline V gene encodes CDR1 SGHNT and CDR2 YYREEE (reference sequence). With V trimmed by 2 bases and J by 1 base, 3 bases remained unmatched. There are 15 residues in the CDR3. Combining the CDR3 with reference TRBV5-4 and TRBJ2-5 gives the whole variable domain ETGVTQSPTHLIKTRGQQVTLRCSSQSGHNTVSWYQQALGQGPQFIFQYYREEENGRGNFPPRFSGLQFPNYSSELNVNALELDDSALYLCASSFPAGGQETQYFGPGTRLLVL.

The rearrangement uses TRBV5-6 and TRBJ1-2; 9 nucleotides agree with TRBD1. Germline loops: CDR1 SGHDT, CDR2 YYEEEE. V dropped 4 bases and J dropped 5; count of bases not matched to a gene: 12. CDR3 length: 16 amino acids. As DNA, the CDR3 is TGTGCCAGCAGCGAAGTCCCGGGACAGGGTGTGTATGGCTACACCTTC. Translated, it gives CASSEVPGQGVYGYTF.

This rearrangement joins TRBV6-5 to TRBJ2-1; D ambiguous. V gave up 6 bases and J gave up 7 bases, with 10 bases separating them. The CDR3 consists of 12 residues. Germline V gene sequence: CDR1 MNHEY, CDR2 SVGAGI. CDR3 loop: CASSESGNEQFF. As DNA, the CDR3 is TGTGCCAGCAGCGAGTCCGGGAATGAGCAGTTCTTC.

CDR3 in DNA: TGTGCCAGCAGTGAGAAGGACAGGTTATACTACACTGAAGCTTTCTTT. Protein product: CASSEKDRLYYTEAFF. The chain employs TRBV2 and TRBJ1-1; TRBD1 matches 7 bases. With V trimmed by 3 bases and J by 3 bases, 10 bases remained unmatched. CDR1 is SNHLY, CDR2 FYNNEI, per germline. This CDR3 has 16 amino acids.

This chain links TRBV5-1 with TRBJ2-5; no reliable D call. The DNA end is more similar to TRBJ2-7, so the J call may be wrong. The CDR3 extends over 12 amino acids. From germline, CDR1 is SGHRS and CDR2 YFSETQ. The CDR3 loop is CASSLGVSEQYF. CDR3 nucleotides: TGCGCCAGCAGCTTGGGTGTCTCCGAGCAGTACTTC.

This clone has a single count. The chain uses TRBV6-6 and TRBJ2-5, with 8 bases matching TRBD1. V trimming: 5 bases; J trimming: 0 bases; junction bases outside the gene matches: 5. This CDR3 region has 15 residues. The V gene's germline CDR1 is MNHNY and CDR2 SVGAGI (reference sequence). The CDR3 region is CASSTWTGNQETQYF. CDR3 DNA: TGTGCCAGCAGTACTTGGACAGGGAACCAAGAGACCCAGTACTTC.